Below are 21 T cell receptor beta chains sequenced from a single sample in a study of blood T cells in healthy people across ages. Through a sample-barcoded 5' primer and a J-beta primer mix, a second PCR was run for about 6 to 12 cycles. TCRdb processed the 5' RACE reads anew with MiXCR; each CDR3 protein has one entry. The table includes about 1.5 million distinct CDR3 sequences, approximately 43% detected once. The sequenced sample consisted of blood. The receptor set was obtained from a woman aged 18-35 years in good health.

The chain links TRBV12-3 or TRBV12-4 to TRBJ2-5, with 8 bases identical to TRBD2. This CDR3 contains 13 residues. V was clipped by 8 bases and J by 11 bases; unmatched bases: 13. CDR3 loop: CASRYRGGNEQYF. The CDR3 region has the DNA TGTGCCAGCCGCTATCGGGGGGGCAATGAGCAGTACTTC.

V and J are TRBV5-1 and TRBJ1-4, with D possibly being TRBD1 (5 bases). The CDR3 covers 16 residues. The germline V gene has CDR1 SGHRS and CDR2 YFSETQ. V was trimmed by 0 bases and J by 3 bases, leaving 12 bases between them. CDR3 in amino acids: CASSLETGSSNEKLFF. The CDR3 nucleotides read TGCGCCAGCAGCTTGGAAACAGGCTCTTCTAATGAAAAACTGTTTTTT.

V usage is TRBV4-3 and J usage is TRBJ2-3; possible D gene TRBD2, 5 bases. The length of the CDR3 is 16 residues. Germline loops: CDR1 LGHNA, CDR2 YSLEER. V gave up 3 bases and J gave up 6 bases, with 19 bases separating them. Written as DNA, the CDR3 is TGCGCCAGCAGCCAGACTTTCGCGGGTCTGGAGGATACGCAGTATTTT. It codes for CASSQTFAGLEDTQYF.

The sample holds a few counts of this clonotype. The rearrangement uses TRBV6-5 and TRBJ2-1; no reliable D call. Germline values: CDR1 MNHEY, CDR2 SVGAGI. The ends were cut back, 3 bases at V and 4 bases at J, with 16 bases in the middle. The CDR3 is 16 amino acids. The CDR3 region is CASSYTTPLGYNEQFF. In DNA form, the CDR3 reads TGTGCCAGCAGTTATACAACTCCCTTGGGGTACAATGAGCAGTTCTTC.

The CDR3 bases are TGCAGTGCTAGAGCGCTGGACAGGGGCATCACCGGGGAGCTGTTTTTT. Amino acids: CSARALDRGITGELFF. This sequence joins TRBV20-1 and TRBJ2-2; 9 bases are shared with TRBD1. Germline values: CDR1 DFQATT, CDR2 SNEGSKA (reference sequence). The V and J ends lost 1 base and 4 bases, in that order; junction bases with no gene match: 7. This CDR3 has 16 residues.

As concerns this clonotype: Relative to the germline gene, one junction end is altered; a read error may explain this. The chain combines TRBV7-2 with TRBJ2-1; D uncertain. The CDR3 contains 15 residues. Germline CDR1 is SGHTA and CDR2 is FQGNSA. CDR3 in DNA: TGTGCCAGCAGCTTTTTCCATACTGGATCGAATGAGCAGGTCTTC. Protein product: CASSFFHTGSNEQVF.

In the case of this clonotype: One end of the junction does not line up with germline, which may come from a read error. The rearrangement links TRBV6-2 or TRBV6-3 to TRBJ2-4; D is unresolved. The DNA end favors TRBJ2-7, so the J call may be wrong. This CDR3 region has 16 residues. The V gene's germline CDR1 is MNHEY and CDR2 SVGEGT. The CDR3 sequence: CASRPPDGTLTYEQYF. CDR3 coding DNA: TGCGCCAGCAGACCCCCAGACGGTACCTTGACCTACGAGCAGTACTTC.

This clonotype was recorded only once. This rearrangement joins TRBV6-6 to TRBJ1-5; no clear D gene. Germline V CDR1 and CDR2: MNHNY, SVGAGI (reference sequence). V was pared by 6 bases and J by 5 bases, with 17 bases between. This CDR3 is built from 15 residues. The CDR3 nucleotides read TGTGCCAGCAGCCCATCGGGATCGAGGGATCAGCCCCAGCATTTT. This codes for CASSPSGSRDQPQHF.

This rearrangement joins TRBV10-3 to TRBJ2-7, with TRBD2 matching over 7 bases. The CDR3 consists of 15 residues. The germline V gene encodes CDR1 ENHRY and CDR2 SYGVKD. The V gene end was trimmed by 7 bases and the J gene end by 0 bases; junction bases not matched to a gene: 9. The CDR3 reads CAIKKGRESSYEQYF. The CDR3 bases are TGTGCCATCAAGAAGGGGCGGGAGAGCTCCTACGAGCAGTACTTC.

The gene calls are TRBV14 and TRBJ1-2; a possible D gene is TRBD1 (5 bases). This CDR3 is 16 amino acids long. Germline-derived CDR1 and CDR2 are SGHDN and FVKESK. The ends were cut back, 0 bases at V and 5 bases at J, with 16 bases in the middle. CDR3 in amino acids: CASSQDPGGRSYGYTF. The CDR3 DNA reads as TGTGCCAGCAGCCAAGATCCGGGGGGAAGGTCATATGGCTACACCTTC.

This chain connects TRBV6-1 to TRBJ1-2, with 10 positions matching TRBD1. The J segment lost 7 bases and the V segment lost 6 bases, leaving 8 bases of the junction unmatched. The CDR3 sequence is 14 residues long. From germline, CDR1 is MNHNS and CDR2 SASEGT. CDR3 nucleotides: TGTGCCAGCAGGGACAGGGGGGCCTACTCTGGCTACACCTTC. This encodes CASRDRGAYSGYTF.

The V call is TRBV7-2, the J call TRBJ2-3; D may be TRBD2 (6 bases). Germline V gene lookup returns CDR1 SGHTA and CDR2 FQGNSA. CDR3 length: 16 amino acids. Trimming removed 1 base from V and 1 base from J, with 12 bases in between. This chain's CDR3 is CASSLGSGLGTDTQYF. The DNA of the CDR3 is TGTGCCAGCAGCTTAGGGAGCGGGCTAGGCACAGATACGCAGTATTTT.

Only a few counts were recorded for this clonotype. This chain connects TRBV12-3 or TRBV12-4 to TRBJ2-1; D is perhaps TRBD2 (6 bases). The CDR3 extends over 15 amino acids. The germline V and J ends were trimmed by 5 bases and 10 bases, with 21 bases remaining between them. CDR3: CASSPRDGGQEEQFF. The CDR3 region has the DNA TGTGCCAGCAGTCCCCGGGACGGGGGTCAGGAGGAGCAGTTCTTC.

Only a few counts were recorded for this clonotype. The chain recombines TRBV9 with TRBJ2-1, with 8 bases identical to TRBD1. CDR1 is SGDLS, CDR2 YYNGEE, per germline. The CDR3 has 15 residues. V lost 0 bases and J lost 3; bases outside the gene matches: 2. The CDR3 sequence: CASSVDGQGYNEQFF. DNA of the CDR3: TGTGCCAGCAGCGTAGACGGACAGGGCTACAATGAGCAGTTCTTC.

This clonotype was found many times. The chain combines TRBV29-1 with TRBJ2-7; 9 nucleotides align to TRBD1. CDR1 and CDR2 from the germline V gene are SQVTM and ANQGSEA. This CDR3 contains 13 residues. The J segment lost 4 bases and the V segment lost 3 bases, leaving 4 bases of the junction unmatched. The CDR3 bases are TGCAGCGTTGAGATGGACAGGGGTTACGAGCAGTACTTC. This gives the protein CSVEMDRGYEQYF.

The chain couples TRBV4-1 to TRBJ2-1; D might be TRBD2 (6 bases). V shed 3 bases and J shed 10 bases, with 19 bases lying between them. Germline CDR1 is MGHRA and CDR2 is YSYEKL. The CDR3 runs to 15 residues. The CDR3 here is CASSHLGGGGYEQFF. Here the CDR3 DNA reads TGCGCCAGCAGCCATCTGGGGGGAGGTGGCTACGAGCAGTTCTTC.

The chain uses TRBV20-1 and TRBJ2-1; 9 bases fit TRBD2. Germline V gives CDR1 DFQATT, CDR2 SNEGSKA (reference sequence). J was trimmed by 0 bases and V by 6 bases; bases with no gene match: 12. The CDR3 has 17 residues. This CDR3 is CSAKTRLAASSYNEQFF. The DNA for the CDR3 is TGCAGTGCAAAAACGAGACTAGCGGCCAGCTCCTACAATGAGCAGTTCTTC.

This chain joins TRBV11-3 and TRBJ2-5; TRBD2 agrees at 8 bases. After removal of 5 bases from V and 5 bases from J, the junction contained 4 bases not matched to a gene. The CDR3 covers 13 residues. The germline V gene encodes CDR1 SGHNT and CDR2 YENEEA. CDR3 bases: TGTGCCAGCAGCAGCGGGAGCACGGAGACCCAGTACTTC. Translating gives CASSSGSTETQYF. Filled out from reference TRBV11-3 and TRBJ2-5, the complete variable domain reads EAGVVQSPRYKIIEKKQPVAFWCNPISGHNTLYWYLQNLGQGPELLIRYENEEAVDDSQLPKDRFSAERLKGVDSTLKIQPAELGDSAVYLCASSSGSTETQYFGPGTRLLVL.

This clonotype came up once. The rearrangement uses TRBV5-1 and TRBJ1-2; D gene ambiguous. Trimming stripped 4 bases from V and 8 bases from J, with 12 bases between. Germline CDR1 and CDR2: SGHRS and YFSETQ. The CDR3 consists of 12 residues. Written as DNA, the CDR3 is TGCGCCAGCAGCCAGGAGCCTGGAGGCTACACCTTC. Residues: CASSQEPGGYTF.

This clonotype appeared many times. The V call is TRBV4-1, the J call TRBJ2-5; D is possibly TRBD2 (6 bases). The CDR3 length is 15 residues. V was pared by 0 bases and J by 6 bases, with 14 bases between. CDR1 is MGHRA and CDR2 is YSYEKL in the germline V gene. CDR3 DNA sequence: TGCGCCAGCAGCCAAGATCATGGGGGGTCCAAGACCCAGTACTTC. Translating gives CASSQDHGGSKTQYF.

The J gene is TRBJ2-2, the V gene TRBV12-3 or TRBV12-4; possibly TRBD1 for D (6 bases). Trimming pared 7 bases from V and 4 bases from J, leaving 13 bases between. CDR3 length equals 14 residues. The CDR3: CASINRAGTGELFF. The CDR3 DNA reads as TGTGCCAGCATAAACAGGGCTGGCACCGGGGAGCTGTTTTTT.